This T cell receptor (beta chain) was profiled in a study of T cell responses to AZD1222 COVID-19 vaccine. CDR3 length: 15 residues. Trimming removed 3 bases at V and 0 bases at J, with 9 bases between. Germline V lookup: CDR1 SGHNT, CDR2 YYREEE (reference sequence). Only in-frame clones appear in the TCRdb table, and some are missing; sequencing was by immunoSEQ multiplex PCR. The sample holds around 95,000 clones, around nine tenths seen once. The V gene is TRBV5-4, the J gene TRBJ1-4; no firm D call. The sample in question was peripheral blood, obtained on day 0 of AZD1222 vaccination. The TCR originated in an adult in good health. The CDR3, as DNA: TGTGCCAGCAGCTACTCAACTGCAACTAATGAAAAACTGTTTTTT. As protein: CASSYSTATNEKLFF.